The source of this TCR beta chain is a study of T cells after yellow fever vaccination (dated by TCRdb to the late 2010s). With regard to the full study: The SMART-Seq v4 Ultra Low Input RNA kit was used to prepare libraries from fractions with low cell numbers. Bulk TCR alpha and beta repertoires were sequenced longitudinally to track T-cell clones before and after primary and booster YFV17D yellow fever vaccination. Two healthy male donors, one aged 18 to 30 and one aged 30 to 39 years, were included in the cohort. Bulk PBMC replicates and cell subsets were isolated from blood drawn at multiple timepoints before and after both primary and secondary immunization. The research as a whole found: A small fraction of clonotypes appeared in both the CD4 and CD8 compartments, likely as a result of convergent recombination. Computational filtering was needed because FACS-sorted repertoires could contain abundant contaminating clonotypes from the bulk population. The secondary T-cell response was found to be weaker but faster than the primary response, with a peak reached on day 5 rather than on day 15. After the booster, most clones that had expanded after primary vaccination were detected again (roughly 95% of CD4 and roughly 86% of CD8), suggesting broad maintenance of memory. The study included only a couple of donors, which limits how far the findings can be generalized.

Of note for this clonotype: Its cognate antigen has yet to be identified. No much larger clonotype is one base removed from it; base qualities were not supplied.

At the junction V is shortened by 2 bases and J by 3 bases; bases outside the gene matches: 3. The germline V gene provides CDR1 SGHRS and CDR2 YFSETQ. The CDR3, cysteine through phenylalanine, is 15 amino acids long. CDR3 DNA is the only sequence kept; it has 45 bases, read in frame from the first base. TCR cDNA was made using 5'RACE template switching, a step that added a universal primer site and unique molecular identifiers. Priming of cDNA synthesis was performed from both the TCR alpha and TCR beta constant segments. Library amplification involved two PCR steps, and the second step added sample barcodes and sequencing adapters. Sequencing of libraries was performed on Illumina HiSeq 2500 (2x100 bp) or NovaSeq (2x150 bp). Regarding the original processing steps: Demultiplexing of reads and collapsing into UMI consensus sequences were performed with MIGEC, and V(D)J alignment was carried out with MiXCR. Vaccine-responding clonotypes were identified with edgeR using replicate PBMC samples, with FDR below 0.01 and a log2 fold change above 5 up to day 15 being required. Bulk clonotypes were assigned CD4 or CD8 identity according to which sequenced CD4 or CD8 repertoire held them at higher abundance. TCRdb trimmed public reads at Q25 via fastp, called clones via MiXCR and kept in-frame beta chains. Each CDR3 protein gets just one entry, which takes the most common genes and DNA from the rows behind it. TCRdb assigned the V and J calls; the authors' analysis was not used. The sample table contains around 340,000 distinct CDR3 sequences; only one count was recorded for more than 8.5% of them. Jointly, the top ten make up roughly 18% of the sample.

According to the study, the label for this sample's treatment or condition signals: live attenuated yellow fever vaccine strain. At each blood-draw timepoint, two biological replicates of bulk PBMCs were obtained. A standard Ficoll-Paque protocol was used to isolate PBMCs from peripheral blood. TriZol was used to extract RNA from bulk PBMCs, CD4 and CD8 fractions, and dextramer-positive and dextramer-negative fractions. The receptor chain draws on TRBV5-1 and TRBJ2-2; 8 nucleotides in the junction match TRBD2. The specimen comprised PBMCs, sampled on the day of the first yellow fever vaccination. This sequence was found in a man in his late teens or twenties who received the YFV17D yellow fever vaccine. The DNA sequence reads TGCGCCAGCAGCTTAGCGGGGGCCCACACCGGGGAGCTGTTTTTT. It codes for CASSLAGAHTGELFF.